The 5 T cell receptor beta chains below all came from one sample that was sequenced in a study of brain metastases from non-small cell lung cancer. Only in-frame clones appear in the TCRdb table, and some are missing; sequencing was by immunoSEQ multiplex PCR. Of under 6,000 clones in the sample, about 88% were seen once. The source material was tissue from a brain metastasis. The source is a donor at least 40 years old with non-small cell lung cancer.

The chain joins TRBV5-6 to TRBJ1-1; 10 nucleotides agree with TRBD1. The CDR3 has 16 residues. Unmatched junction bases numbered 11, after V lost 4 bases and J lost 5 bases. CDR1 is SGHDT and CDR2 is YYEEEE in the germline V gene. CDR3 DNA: TGTGCCAGCAGCCCCGAGAGGGACAGGGGTTGGACTGAAGCTTTCTTT. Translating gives CASSPERDRGWTEAFF.

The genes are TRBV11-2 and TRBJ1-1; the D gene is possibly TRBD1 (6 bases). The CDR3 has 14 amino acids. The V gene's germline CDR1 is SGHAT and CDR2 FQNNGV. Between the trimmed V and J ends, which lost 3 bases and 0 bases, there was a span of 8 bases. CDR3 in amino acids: CASSFGQLNTEAFF. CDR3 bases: TGTGCCAGCAGCTTTGGACAGTTGAACACTGAAGCTTTCTTT. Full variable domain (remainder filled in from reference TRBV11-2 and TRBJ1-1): EAGVAQSPRYKIIEKRQSVAFWCNPISGHATLYWYQQILGQGPKLLIQFQNNGVVDDSQLPKDRFSAERLKGVDSTLKIQPAKLEDSAVYLCASSFGQLNTEAFFGQGTRLTVV.

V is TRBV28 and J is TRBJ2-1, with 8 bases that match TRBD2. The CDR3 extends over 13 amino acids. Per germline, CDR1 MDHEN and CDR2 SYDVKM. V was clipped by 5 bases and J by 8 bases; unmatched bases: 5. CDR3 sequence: CASSPSGSHEQFF. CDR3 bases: TGTGCCAGCAGTCCAAGCGGGAGTCATGAGCAGTTCTTC.

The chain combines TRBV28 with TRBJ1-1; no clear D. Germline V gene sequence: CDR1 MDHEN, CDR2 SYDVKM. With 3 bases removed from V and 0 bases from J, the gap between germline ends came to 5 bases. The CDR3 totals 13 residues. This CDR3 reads CASSLMMNTEAFF. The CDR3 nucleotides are TGTGCCAGCAGTTTGATGATGAACACTGAAGCTTTCTTT.

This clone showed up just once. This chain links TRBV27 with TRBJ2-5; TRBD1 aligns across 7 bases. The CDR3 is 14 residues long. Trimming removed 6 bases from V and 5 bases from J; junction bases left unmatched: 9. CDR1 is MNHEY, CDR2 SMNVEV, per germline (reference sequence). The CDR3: CASSLTQGRETQYF. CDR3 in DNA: TGTGCCAGCAGCCTAACACAGGGGCGGGAGACCCAGTACTTC.